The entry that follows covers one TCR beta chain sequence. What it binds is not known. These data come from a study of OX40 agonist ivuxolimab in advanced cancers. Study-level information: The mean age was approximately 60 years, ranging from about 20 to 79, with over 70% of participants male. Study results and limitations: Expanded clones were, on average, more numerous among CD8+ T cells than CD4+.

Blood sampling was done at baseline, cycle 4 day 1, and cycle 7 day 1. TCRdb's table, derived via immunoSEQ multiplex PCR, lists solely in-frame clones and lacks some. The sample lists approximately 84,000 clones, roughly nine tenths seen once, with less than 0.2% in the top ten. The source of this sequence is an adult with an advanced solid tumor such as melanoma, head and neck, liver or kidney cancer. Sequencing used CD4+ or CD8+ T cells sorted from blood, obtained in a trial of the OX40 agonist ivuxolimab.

The CDR3 coding sequence is TGTGCCAGTAGTACCGTTGGAGGAAGTAGCAATCAGCCCCAGCATTTT. Translation gives CASSTVGGSSNQPQHF. V usage is TRBV19 and J usage is TRBJ1-5; D call uncertain. The CDR3 covers 16 residues. CDR1 and CDR2 (germline): LNHDA, SQIVND (reference sequence). Trimming took off 4 bases at V and 0 bases at J, with 13 bases between the two ends.